This T cell receptor (beta chain) was observed in a study of control samples from healthy donors and cancer patients. CDR1 is GTSNPN and CDR2 is SVGIG in the germline V gene (reference sequence). V shed 4 bases and J shed 4 bases, with 8 bases lying between them. The CDR3 runs 13 residues. The protocol was immunoSEQ multiplex PCR, while the TCRdb copy is restricted to in-frame clones and leaves out a portion. The sample holds about 140,000 clones; around 90% are singletons and the top ten take about 10%. The chain recombines TRBV30 with TRBJ1-6; no firm D call. The sample was blood. This clonotype was obtained from a man younger than 40 in good health. The CDR3 here is CAWTELYNSPLHF. As DNA, the CDR3 is TGTGCCTGGACGGAGTTATATAATTCACCCCTCCACTTT.